The 12 T cell receptor beta chains reported below all come from one sample, sequenced in a study of blood T cell repertoires in COVID-19. Assay used: immunoSEQ multiplex PCR; TCRdb lists only in-frame clones, some missing. Of 300,000 to 350,000 clones in the sample, roughly 90% were seen once. The sample comprised peripheral blood. The receptors were sampled from a woman aged 60-75 years with COVID-19, enrolled during active disease.

V and J are TRBV15 and TRBJ1-1; perhaps TRBD1 as D (5 bases). Germline assignment: CDR1 LNHNV and CDR2 YYDKDF (reference sequence). Trimming cost V 3 bases and J 5 bases, with 25 bases left between them. This CDR3 is built from 18 residues. The CDR3 region has the DNA TGTGCCACCAGCAGCGATATACACCGGGACTCGTCGAAGACTGAAGCTTTCTTT. This gives the protein CATSSDIHRDSSKTEAFF.

This chain connects TRBV29-1 to TRBJ1-2, with D hard to call. The V end was cut by 7 bases, the J end by 0 bases, with 6 bases between. The CDR3 length is 11 residues. Germline loops: CDR1 SQVTM, CDR2 ANQGSEA. The CDR3 DNA reads as TGCAGCGGTGTAGCTAACTATGGCTACACCTTC. Its protein is CSGVANYGYTF. The full variable domain, with the rest looked up from reference TRBV29-1 and TRBJ1-2, is SAVISQKPSRDICQRGTSLTIQCQVDSQVTMMFWYRQQPGQSLTLIATANQGSEATYESGFVIDKFPISRPNLTFSTLTVSNMSPEDSSIYLCSGVANYGYTFGSGTRLTVV.

This clone was seen a single time. The chain employs TRBV25-1 and TRBJ2-7, with 15 bases fitting TRBD2. Looked up from germline, CDR1 is MGHDK and CDR2 is SYGVNS. V trimming: 2 bases; J trimming: 4 bases; junction bases outside the gene matches: 3. The CDR3 has 16 residues. The CDR3 DNA sequence: TGTGCCAGCAGTGAACCTGGGACTAGCGGGGGGTACGAGCAGTACTTC. This translates into CASSEPGTSGGYEQYF.

The chain has TRBV5-6 and TRBJ1-3, with 7 bases that match TRBD1. The ends lost 6 bases at V and 3 bases at J; junction bases unmatched: 9. Per the germline V gene, CDR1 is SGHDT and CDR2 is YYEEEE. This CDR3 comprises 15 residues. CDR3 sequence (DNA): TGTGCCAGCACCTTAACAGGGGTGCTTGGAAACACCATATATTTT. This codes for CASTLTGVLGNTIYF.

This chain connects TRBV5-1 to TRBJ1-1; the match to TRBD1 covers 7 bases. Germline V gene data show CDR1 as SGHRS and CDR2 as YFSETQ. J lost 0 bases, V lost 3 bases, and 5 bases had no gene match. The CDR3 extends over 15 amino acids. CDR3 DNA sequence: TGCGCCAGCAGCTCGCCGGGACAGATGAACACTGAAGCTTTCTTT. Protein: CASSSPGQMNTEAFF.

V usage is TRBV5-8 and J usage is TRBJ1-3; 7 bases align to TRBD1. The V segment lost 0 bases and the J segment 7 bases; nucleotides outside the gene matches: 7. The CDR3 has 15 amino acids. Per germline, CDR1 SGHTS and CDR2 YDEGEE. The CDR3 here is CASSLALGQANTIYF. The CDR3, as DNA: TGTGCCAGCAGCTTGGCCCTAGGACAGGCTAACACCATATATTTT.

V is TRBV5-1 and J is TRBJ1-2; the match to TRBD1 covers 9 bases. The CDR3 consists of 15 residues. V dropped 4 bases and J dropped 2; count of bases not matched to a gene: 6. CDR1 and CDR2 from the germline V gene are SGHRS and YFSETQ. CDR3 in DNA: TGCGCCAGCAGCGCAACGGGACAGGGCAACTATGGCTACACCTTC. This gives the protein CASSATGQGNYGYTF.

CDR3 in DNA: TGTGCCAGCAGTCCATATACAGGGGTTACCCAGGAGACCCAGTACTTC. Its translation is CASSPYTGVTQETQYF. This rearrangement joins TRBV28 to TRBJ2-5; 7 nucleotides match TRBD1. Germline V gene lookup returns CDR1 MDHEN and CDR2 SYDVKM. The CDR3 is 16 residues long. Trimming removed 5 bases from V and 5 bases from J; junction bases left unmatched: 14.

The V gene is TRBV5-1, the J gene TRBJ2-2; 7 bases match TRBD2. The CDR3 sequence is 14 residues long. Germline trimming cut 3 bases from V and 5 bases from J; bases unmatched to any gene: 4. Germline values: CDR1 SGHRS, CDR2 YFSETQ. The CDR3 is CASSYLAVTGELFF. Written as DNA, the CDR3 is TGCGCCAGCAGCTACCTAGCGGTAACCGGGGAGCTGTTTTTT.

This chain links TRBV2 with TRBJ2-1, with 7 bases aligning to TRBD1. Germline assignment: CDR1 SNHLY and CDR2 FYNNEI. V was pared by 5 bases and J by 1 base, with 5 bases of the junction left unmatched. The CDR3 loop spans 15 amino acids. CDR3 loop: CASSLTGFSYNEQFF. DNA for the CDR3: TGTGCCAGCAGTCTGACAGGGTTTTCCTACAATGAGCAGTTCTTC.

This chain links TRBV2 with TRBJ1-4; D ambiguous. Germline V CDR1 and CDR2: SNHLY, FYNNEI. The CDR3 runs 13 residues. The V gene lost 3 bases and the J gene lost 4 bases, with 6 bases spanning the gap. In DNA, the CDR3 is TGTGCCAGCAGTGACGCCGGTAATGAAAAACTGTTTTTT. As protein: CASSDAGNEKLFF.

This clone appeared once. V gene TRBV5-1 combines with J gene TRBJ2-7, with TRBD1 matching 8 bases. Trimming cost V 0 bases and J 3 bases; bases outside gene matches: 5. The germline V gene encodes CDR1 SGHRS and CDR2 YFSETQ. The CDR3 extends over 15 amino acids. CDR3 region: CASSLVPGGVYEQYF. In DNA, the CDR3 is TGCGCCAGCAGCTTGGTTCCAGGGGGCGTCTACGAGCAGTACTTC.